These 30 T cell receptor beta chains were sequenced from one sample in a study of identical twins. MiXCR, applied by TCRdb to the 5' RACE reads, yields one record per CDR3 protein. The table shows hundreds of thousands of distinct CDR3 sequences, with around 6.6% occurring only once. The sample was also linked to a second study, of yellow fever vaccine responses in identical twins.

Sequencing input: memory (CD45RO+) T cells sorted from blood. The source of these receptors is a woman younger than 30 in good health.

This clonotype came up many times. The rearrangement links TRBV7-2 to TRBJ2-1, with 13 nucleotides matching TRBD2. Trimming took 3 bases from V and 10 from J; bases not matched to a gene: 6. The CDR3 loop spans 15 amino acids. Germline CDR1 is SGHTA and CDR2 is FQGNSA. The CDR3 DNA reads TGTGCCAGCAGCTTGCGGACTAGCGGGAGTATAGAGCAGTTCTTC. Protein product: CASSLRTSGSIEQFF.

This clonotype was counted many times. V usage is TRBV20-1 and J usage is TRBJ1-6; D might be TRBD1 (6 bases). The CDR3 spans 15 residues. Trimming removed 0 bases at V and 5 bases at J, with 11 bases between. Per the germline V gene, CDR1 is DFQATT and CDR2 is SNEGSKA (reference sequence). CDR3: CSARDMAGDNSPLHF. CDR3 in DNA: TGCAGTGCTAGAGATATGGCAGGGGATAATTCACCCCTCCACTTT.

This clonotype was detected a few times. This rearrangement joins TRBV27 to TRBJ2-1, with 8 bases aligning to TRBD2. V shed 3 bases and J 6 bases; nucleotides not matched to a gene: 1. The germline V gene has CDR1 MNHEY and CDR2 SMNVEV (reference sequence). The CDR3 is 13 amino acids. CDR3 nucleotides: TGTGCCAGCAGTTTCACTAGCGGCAATGAGCAGTTCTTC. Its protein product is CASSFTSGNEQFF.

This clonotype was recorded many times. V and J are TRBV7-9 and TRBJ2-7; D uncertain. The CDR3 contains 14 residues. The V gene lost 2 bases and the J gene lost 0 bases, with 8 bases spanning the gap. CDR1 is SEHNR, CDR2 FQNEAQ, per germline (reference sequence). The CDR3 region has the DNA TGTGCCAGCAGCTTATCGGGTCACTCCTACGAGCAGTACTTC. Translated, it gives CASSLSGHSYEQYF.

In its sample, this clonotype was seen many times. The CDR3 DNA reads as TGTGCCAGCACCCCCCGAAGGGGATACAATGAGCAGTTCTTC. The encoded protein is CASTPRRGYNEQFF. The chain couples TRBV11-2 to TRBJ2-1; possibly TRBD1 for D (5 bases). The V end lost 7 bases, the J end lost 4 bases, and 14 bases lay between the germline ends. The germline CDR1 and CDR2 sequences are SGHAT and FQNNGV. The CDR3 runs 14 residues.

This chain links TRBV20-1 with TRBJ2-3; no clear D. Trimming left V 3 bases short and J 0 bases short, with 10 bases between. The V gene's germline CDR1 is DFQATT and CDR2 SNEGSKA (reference sequence). The CDR3 loop spans 14 amino acids. The DNA for the CDR3 is TGCAGTGCTAGTCCAGCGACTAGCACAGATACGCAGTATTTT. Residues: CSASPATSTDTQYF.

The chain combines TRBV12-3 or TRBV12-4 with TRBJ2-1; D remains unclear. V lost 1 base to trimming and J lost 8 bases, with 12 bases between them. CDR3 size: 14 residues. The CDR3 reads CASSLDSSSYEQFF. The DNA for the CDR3 is TGTGCCAGCAGTTTAGACTCTAGTAGCTATGAGCAGTTCTTC.

The chain employs TRBV5-6 and TRBJ2-7; D ambiguous. Between the trimmed V and J ends, which lost 4 bases and 2 bases, there was a span of 16 bases. Germline assignment: CDR1 SGHDT and CDR2 YYEEEE. CDR3 length: 15 residues. The DNA for the CDR3 is TGTGCCAGCAGCCGAGGCGCGGTAGAAGCCTACGAGCAGTACGTC. This encodes CASSRGAVEAYEQYV.

This clonotype came up many times. V and J are TRBV2 and TRBJ2-1, with unresolved D. The germline V gene has CDR1 SNHLY and CDR2 FYNNEI. The CDR3 is 15 residues long. Trimming removed 7 bases at V and 0 bases at J, with 13 bases between. DNA of the CDR3: TGTGCCAGCATCCTCCGGTGGATCTCCTACAATGAGCAGTTCTTC. Amino acid sequence: CASILRWISYNEQFF.

This clonotype has only a few counts. CDR3 in DNA: TGCAGTGCTAGCGGAAACTCCGGGACGGCCTATGGCTACACCTTC. This encodes CSASGNSGTAYGYTF. The chain combines TRBV20-1 with TRBJ1-2; maybe TRBD1 (5 bases). The CDR3 is made up of 15 amino acids. CDR1 and CDR2 (germline): DFQATT, SNEGSKA (reference sequence). The germline V and J ends were trimmed by 3 bases and 4 bases, with 18 bases remaining between them.

V gene TRBV4-1 combines with J gene TRBJ2-2; D may be TRBD2 (6 bases). This CDR3 has 17 amino acids. Trimming removed 4 bases from V and 3 bases from J, with 18 bases in between. Germline V CDR1 and CDR2: MGHRA, YSYEKL. The CDR3 DNA is TGCGCCAGCAGCCCCCGGGGGTGGGGGTACGACACCGGGGAGCTGTTTTTT. Its translation: CASSPRGWGYDTGELFF.

This clonotype came up many times. The V call is TRBV29-1, the J call TRBJ2-4, with D possibly called TRBD1 or TRBD2 (5 bases each). Germline assignment: CDR1 SQVTM and CDR2 ANQGSEA. Between the trimmed V and J ends, which lost 2 bases and 8 bases, there was a span of 10 bases. The CDR3 has 12 amino acids. The CDR3 loop is CSVELGGDIQYF. The CDR3 bases are TGCAGCGTTGAACTTGGGGGAGACATTCAGTACTTC.

This clonotype was counted ten times or more. The chain uses TRBV4-1 and TRBJ1-1; a weak D match, TRBD1 (6 bases). CDR3 length: 14 amino acids. Germline V gene sequence: CDR1 MGHRA, CDR2 YSYEKL. Trimming took 3 bases from V and 5 from J, leaving 13 bases between them. The CDR3 loop reads CASSHYGGATEAFF. CDR3 nucleotide sequence: TGCGCCAGCAGCCACTATGGGGGCGCGACTGAAGCTTTCTTT.

This clonotype was seen repeatedly, ten times or more. J is TRBJ1-2 and V is TRBV5-1, with TRBD1 matching 8 bases. The germline CDR1 and CDR2 sequences are SGHRS and YFSETQ. This CDR3 comprises 16 residues. The J segment lost 1 base and the V segment lost 0 bases, leaving 5 bases of the junction unmatched. CDR3 in amino acids: CASSLVGTGVNYGYTF. The CDR3 DNA sequence: TGCGCCAGCAGCTTGGTTGGGACAGGCGTTAACTATGGCTACACCTTC.

There are a few counts of this clonotype. The rearrangement links TRBV12-3 or TRBV12-4 to TRBJ1-3; D call uncertain. V was trimmed by 6 bases and J by 4 bases, leaving 10 bases between them. The CDR3 extends over 13 amino acids. This CDR3 reads CASSQTTGNTIYF. Here the CDR3 DNA reads TGTGCCAGCAGCCAAACGACAGGAAACACCATATATTTT.

In its sample, this clonotype was seen many times. This chain uses TRBV9 with TRBJ2-1; 11 bases are a match to TRBD2. CDR1 is SGDLS, CDR2 YYNGEE, per germline. The CDR3 contains 14 residues. J gave up 5 bases and V 4 bases, and 2 bases lay outside the gene matches. The CDR3: CASSMTSGNNEQFF. CDR3 bases: TGTGCCAGCAGCATGACTAGCGGGAACAATGAGCAGTTCTTC. Drawing the rest from reference TRBV9 and TRBJ2-1, the complete variable domain is DSGVTQTPKHLITATGQRVTLRCSPRSGDLSVYWYQQSLDQGLQFLIQYYNGEERAKGNILERFSAQQFPDLHSELNLSSLELGDSALYFCASSMTSGNNEQFFGPGTRLTVL.

The chain uses TRBV5-5 and TRBJ2-7; D might be TRBD2 (6 bases). The CDR3 covers 14 residues. Trimming took off 2 bases at V and 2 bases at J, with 11 bases between the two ends. CDR1 is SGHKS and CDR2 is YYEKEE in the germline V gene (reference sequence). CDR3 loop: CASSLRLGPYEQYF. DNA for the CDR3: TGTGCCAGCAGCTTACGACTAGGACCCTACGAGCAGTACTTC.

This clonotype was seen only once. The chain carries TRBV3-1 and TRBJ2-1; weak D call: TRBD2 (6 bases). The CDR3 length is 11 residues. V lost 3 bases and J 10 bases, leaving 7 bases between the germline ends. In germline, CDR1 is LGHDT, CDR2 YNNKEL (reference sequence). CDR3 in amino acids: CASSHAGEQFF. The CDR3 region has the DNA TGTGCCAGCAGCCATGCGGGAGAGCAGTTCTTC.

J is TRBJ2-7 and V is TRBV7-8; D may correspond to TRBD1 or TRBD2 (5 bases each). Trimming shortened V by 1 base and J by 0 bases, and 10 bases separated the two germline ends. In germline, CDR1 is SGHVS, CDR2 FQNEAQ. This CDR3 is 15 amino acids long. The CDR3 sequence: CASSLGDGHSYEQYV. CDR3 DNA: TGTGCCAGCAGCTTAGGGGACGGGCACTCCTACGAGCAGTACGTC.

This clonotype has a count of ten or more. The V gene is TRBV25-1, the J gene TRBJ2-1, with 7 bases identical to TRBD2. CDR3 length equals 16 residues. Unmatched junction bases numbered 7, after V lost 5 bases and J lost 0 bases. CDR1 MGHDK and CDR2 SYGVNS come from the germline V gene. DNA for the CDR3: TGTGCCAGCAGTCCCGGACTAGGGAGCTCCTACAATGAGCAGTTCTTC. Its protein is CASSPGLGSSYNEQFF.

This clonotype was observed many times. The rearrangement joins TRBV28 to TRBJ1-2, with D maybe TRBD1 (5 bases). Deletions cut 5 bases from V and 4 bases from J, with 11 bases between. Germline assignment: CDR1 MDHEN and CDR2 SYDVKM. The CDR3 is made up of 13 amino acids. CDR3 region: CASSAGGGYGYTF. The CDR3, as DNA: TGTGCCAGCAGTGCTGGGGGTGGCTATGGCTACACCTTC.

This clonotype has a count of ten or more. The chain uses TRBV12-3 or TRBV12-4 and TRBJ2-3; D is unresolved. The V gene lost 5 bases and the J gene lost 3 bases, with 6 bases spanning the gap. The CDR3 spans 12 residues. CDR3 DNA sequence: TGTGCCAGCAGTGAAAGAACAGATACGCAGTATTTT. Amino acids: CASSERTDTQYF.

CDR3 nucleotides: TGCGCCAGCAGCTCGCGTGTTGGAGGGGGCGGATATGAGCAGTTCTTC. It is translated as CASSSRVGGGGYEQFF. This chain connects TRBV5-1 to TRBJ2-1, with TRBD1 as a possible D gene (7 bases). Germline lookup yields CDR1 SGHRS and CDR2 YFSETQ. Between the trimmed V and J ends, which lost 3 bases and 8 bases, there was a span of 21 bases. The CDR3 has 16 amino acids.

This clonotype has at least ten counts. This sequence joins TRBV4-2 and TRBJ2-3; a possible D gene is TRBD1 (5 bases). Germline values: CDR1 LGHNA, CDR2 YNFKEQ. The CDR3 spans 16 residues. Trimming pared 1 base from V and 2 bases from J, leaving 13 bases between. The CDR3 DNA reads as TGTGCCAGCAGCCAAGTATGGGGCCAGGACACAGATACGCAGTATTTT. Protein product: CASSQVWGQDTDTQYF.

The chain combines TRBV3-1 with TRBJ1-6, with TRBD1 matching over 8 bases. V trimming: 2 bases; J trimming: 6 bases; junction bases outside the gene matches: 3. Germline CDR1 reads LGHDT; CDR2 reads YNNKEL (reference sequence). This CDR3 has 15 amino acids. CDR3 amino acids: CASSQKDRANSPLHF. Written as DNA, the CDR3 is TGTGCCAGCAGCCAAAAGGACAGGGCTAATTCACCCCTCCACTTT.

Ten or more counts support this clonotype. The chain has TRBV21-1 and TRBJ2-7; the listed D gene, TRBD1, was not tested against the DNA. TRBV21-1 is a recognized pseudogene. The CDR3 totals 17 residues. Written as DNA, the CDR3 is TGTGCCAGCAGCAAAATTGGGACCCCCACCCCCTCCTACGAGCAGTACGTC. Its protein product is CASSKIGTPTPSYEQYV.

The sample holds a few counts of this clonotype. The CDR3 nucleotides are TGTGCCAGCAGCTCCCTCGGGGGGCCTTTCTACAATGAGCAGTTCTTC. Its protein is CASSSLGGPFYNEQFF. This rearrangement joins TRBV11-2 to TRBJ2-1; the D gene is possibly TRBD2 (7 bases). CDR1 is SGHAT, CDR2 FQNNGV, per germline. V lost 4 bases and J 3 bases, leaving 16 bases between the germline ends. This CDR3 comprises 16 residues.

This clonotype showed up many times. The chain joins TRBV7-2 to TRBJ1-4; possible D gene TRBD1, 6 bases. Trimming left V 1 base short and J 5 bases short, with 8 bases between. CDR3 length equals 14 residues. Germline V gives CDR1 SGHTA, CDR2 FQGNSA. This CDR3 reads CASSLGGGNEKLFF. The CDR3 region has the DNA TGTGCCAGCAGCTTAGGAGGGGGGAATGAAAAACTGTTTTTT.

This clonotype was seen repeatedly, ten times or more. This chain connects TRBV6-5 to TRBJ2-7, with TRBD1 identical over 7 bases. The CDR3 extends over 15 amino acids. CDR1 and CDR2 (germline): MNHEY, SVGAGI. Unmatched junction bases numbered 4, after V lost 0 bases and J lost 2 bases. CDR3 residues: CASSYSNQGAYEQYF. The CDR3 DNA sequence: TGTGCCAGCAGTTACTCGAACCAGGGGGCCTACGAGCAGTACTTC.

This clonotype was detected many times. The chain has TRBV3-1 and TRBJ1-1; TRBD1 agrees at 8 bases. CDR1 is LGHDT, CDR2 YNNKEL, per germline (reference sequence). This CDR3 has 14 amino acids. V lost 4 bases and J lost 5; bases outside the gene matches: 6. The CDR3 region is CASSRVRTGTEAFF. In nucleotides, the CDR3 is TGTGCCAGCAGCCGAGTGCGGACAGGGACTGAAGCTTTCTTT. Filled out from reference TRBV3-1 and TRBJ1-1, the complete variable domain reads DTAVSQTPKYLVTQMGNDKSIKCEQNLGHDTMYWYKQDSKKFLKIMFSYNNKELIINETVPNRFSPKSPDKAHLNLHINSLELGDSAVYFCASSRVRTGTEAFFGQGTRLTVV.